What follows are 6 T cell receptor beta chains derived from one specimen sequenced in a study of blood T cell repertoires in COVID-19. The assay was immunoSEQ multiplex PCR, and TCRdb's table has in-frame clones only and misses some. The sample lists 180,000 or so clones, about 81% occurring once. The sequenced sample consisted of peripheral blood. The receptors stem from a woman older than 75 with COVID-19, enrolled during active disease.

The chain employs TRBV28 and TRBJ2-5; 8 bases match TRBD2. This CDR3 is built from 13 residues. The junction had 6 bases not matched to a gene; V was cut back by 7 bases and J by 5 bases. Germline V CDR1 and CDR2: MDHEN, SYDVKM. This chain's CDR3 is CASTGRGFETQYF. CDR3 coding DNA: TGTGCCAGCACCGGGAGGGGGTTCGAGACCCAGTACTTC.

The chain recombines TRBV2 with TRBJ2-7, with D perhaps TRBD1 (6 bases). This CDR3 region has 13 residues. Trimming pared 6 bases from V and 6 bases from J, leaving 15 bases between. Germline lookup yields CDR1 SNHLY and CDR2 FYNNEI. The CDR3 DNA reads as TGTGCCAGCAGGTCCAGGGGAGTAGGCGAGCAGTACTTC. Protein: CASRSRGVGEQYF.

This rearrangement joins TRBV3-1 (or the pseudogene TRBV3-2) to TRBJ1-1; maybe TRBD1 (6 bases). Trimming took 4 bases from V and 2 from J, leaving 11 bases between them. Germline lookup yields CDR1 LGHDT and CDR2 YNNKEL (reference sequence). The CDR3 has 14 residues. CDR3 in DNA: TGTGCCAGCAGCCCCCGGACAGCTAACACTGAAGCTTTCTTT. Translated, it gives CASSPRTANTEAFF.

J is TRBJ2-7 and V is TRBV4-1, with D maybe TRBD1 (6 bases). The CDR3 runs to 17 residues. Germline CDR1 and CDR2: MGHRA and YSYEKL. Trimming pared 3 bases from V and 0 bases from J, leaving 18 bases between. This CDR3 reads CASSHETTQGLSYEQYF. CDR3 DNA: TGCGCCAGCAGCCACGAAACGACACAGGGCCTCTCCTACGAGCAGTACTTC.

This chain uses TRBV6-2 or TRBV6-3 with TRBJ2-7; D not certain. CDR3 length: 13 residues. Trimming took 2 bases from V and 4 from J, leaving 9 bases between them. CDR1 and CDR2 from the germline V gene are MNHEY and SVGEGT. DNA for the CDR3: TGTGCCAGCAGTTACGGTACTCAATACGAGCAGTACTTC. It codes for CASSYGTQYEQYF.

The rearrangement links TRBV5-1 to TRBJ1-1; D gene unclear. The V gene's germline CDR1 is SGHRS and CDR2 YFSETQ. The CDR3 totals 14 residues. V dropped 0 bases and J dropped 5 bases, with 11 bases sitting between them. DNA of the CDR3: TGCGCCAGCAGCTTGGGGCCCGGAGGGACTGAAGCTTTCTTT. It codes for CASSLGPGGTEAFF.